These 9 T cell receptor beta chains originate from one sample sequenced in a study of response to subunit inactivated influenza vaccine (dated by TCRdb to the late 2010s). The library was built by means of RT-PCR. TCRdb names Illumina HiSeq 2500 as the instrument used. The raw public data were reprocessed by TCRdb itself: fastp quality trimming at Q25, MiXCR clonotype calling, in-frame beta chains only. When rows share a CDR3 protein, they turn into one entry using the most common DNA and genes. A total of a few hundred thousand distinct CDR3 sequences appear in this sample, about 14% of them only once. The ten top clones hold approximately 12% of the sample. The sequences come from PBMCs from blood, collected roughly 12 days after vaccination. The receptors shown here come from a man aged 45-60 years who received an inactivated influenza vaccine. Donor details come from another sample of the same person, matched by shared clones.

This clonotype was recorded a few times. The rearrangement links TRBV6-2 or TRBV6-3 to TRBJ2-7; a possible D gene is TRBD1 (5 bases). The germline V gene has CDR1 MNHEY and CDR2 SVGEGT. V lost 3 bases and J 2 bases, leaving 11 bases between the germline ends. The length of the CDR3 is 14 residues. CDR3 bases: TGTGCCAGCAGTTATCTTACAGGAACCTACGAGCAGTACTTC. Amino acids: CASSYLTGTYEQYF.

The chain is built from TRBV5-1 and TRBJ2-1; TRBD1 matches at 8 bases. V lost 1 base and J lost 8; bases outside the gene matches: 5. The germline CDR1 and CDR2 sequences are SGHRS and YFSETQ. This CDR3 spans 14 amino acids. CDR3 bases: TGCGCCAGCAGCTTGAGGACAGGGTGGGATGAGCAGTTCTTC. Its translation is CASSLRTGWDEQFF.

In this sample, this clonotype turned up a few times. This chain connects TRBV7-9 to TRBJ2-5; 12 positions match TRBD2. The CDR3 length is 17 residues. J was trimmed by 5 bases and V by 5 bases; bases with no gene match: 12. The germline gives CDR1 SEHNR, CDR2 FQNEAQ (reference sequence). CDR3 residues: CASSVRLAGAYRETQYF. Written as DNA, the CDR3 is TGTGCCAGCAGCGTCCGACTAGCGGGAGCCTACAGGGAGACCCAGTACTTC. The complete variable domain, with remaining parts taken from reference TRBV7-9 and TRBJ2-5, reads DTGVSQNPRHKITKRGQNVTFRCDPISEHNRLYWYRQTLGQGPEFLTYFQNEAQLEKSRLLSDRFSAERPKGSFSTLEIQRTEQGDSAMYLCASSVRLAGAYRETQYFGPGTRLLVL.

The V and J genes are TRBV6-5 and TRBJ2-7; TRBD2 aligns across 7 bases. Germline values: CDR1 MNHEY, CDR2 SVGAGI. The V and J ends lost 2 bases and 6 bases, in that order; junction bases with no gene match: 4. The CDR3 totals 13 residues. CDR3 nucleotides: TGTGCCAGCAGTTACGTGGGGGGGAGCGAGCAGTACTTC. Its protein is CASSYVGGSEQYF.

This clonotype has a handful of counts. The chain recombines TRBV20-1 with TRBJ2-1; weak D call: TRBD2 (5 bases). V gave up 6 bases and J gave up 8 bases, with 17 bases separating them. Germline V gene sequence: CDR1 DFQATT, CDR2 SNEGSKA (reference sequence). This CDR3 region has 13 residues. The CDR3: CSAQDSSWDEQFF. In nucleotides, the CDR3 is TGCAGTGCCCAGGACTCCTCCTGGGATGAGCAGTTCTTC.

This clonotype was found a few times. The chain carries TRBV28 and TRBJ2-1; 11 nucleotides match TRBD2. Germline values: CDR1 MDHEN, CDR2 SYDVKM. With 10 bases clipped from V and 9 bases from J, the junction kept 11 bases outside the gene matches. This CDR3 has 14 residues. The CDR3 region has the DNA TGTGCCACGTCAGGTCTAGCGGGGGGTAGTGAGCAGTTCTTC. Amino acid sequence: CATSGLAGGSEQFF.

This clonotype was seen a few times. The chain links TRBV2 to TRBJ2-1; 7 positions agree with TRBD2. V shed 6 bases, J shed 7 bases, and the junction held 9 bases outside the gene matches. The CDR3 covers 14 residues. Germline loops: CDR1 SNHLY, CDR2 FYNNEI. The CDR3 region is CASSRTGTMNEQFF. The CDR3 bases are TGTGCCAGCAGCAGAACCGGGACTATGAATGAGCAGTTCTTC.

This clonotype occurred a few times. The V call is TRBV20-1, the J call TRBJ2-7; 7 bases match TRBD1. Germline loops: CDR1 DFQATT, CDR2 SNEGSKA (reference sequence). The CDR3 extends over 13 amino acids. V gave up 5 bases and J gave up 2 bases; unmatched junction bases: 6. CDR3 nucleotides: TGCAGTGCTCAATCTACAGGGGCCTACGAGCAGTACTTC. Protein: CSAQSTGAYEQYF.

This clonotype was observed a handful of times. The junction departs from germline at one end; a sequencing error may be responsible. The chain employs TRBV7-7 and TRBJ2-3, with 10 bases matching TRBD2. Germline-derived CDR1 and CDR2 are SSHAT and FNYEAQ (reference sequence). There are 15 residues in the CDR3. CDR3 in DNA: TGTGCTAGCAGCTTAAGCGGGGGGGACGCAGATACGCAGTATTTT. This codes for CASSLSGGDADTQYF.